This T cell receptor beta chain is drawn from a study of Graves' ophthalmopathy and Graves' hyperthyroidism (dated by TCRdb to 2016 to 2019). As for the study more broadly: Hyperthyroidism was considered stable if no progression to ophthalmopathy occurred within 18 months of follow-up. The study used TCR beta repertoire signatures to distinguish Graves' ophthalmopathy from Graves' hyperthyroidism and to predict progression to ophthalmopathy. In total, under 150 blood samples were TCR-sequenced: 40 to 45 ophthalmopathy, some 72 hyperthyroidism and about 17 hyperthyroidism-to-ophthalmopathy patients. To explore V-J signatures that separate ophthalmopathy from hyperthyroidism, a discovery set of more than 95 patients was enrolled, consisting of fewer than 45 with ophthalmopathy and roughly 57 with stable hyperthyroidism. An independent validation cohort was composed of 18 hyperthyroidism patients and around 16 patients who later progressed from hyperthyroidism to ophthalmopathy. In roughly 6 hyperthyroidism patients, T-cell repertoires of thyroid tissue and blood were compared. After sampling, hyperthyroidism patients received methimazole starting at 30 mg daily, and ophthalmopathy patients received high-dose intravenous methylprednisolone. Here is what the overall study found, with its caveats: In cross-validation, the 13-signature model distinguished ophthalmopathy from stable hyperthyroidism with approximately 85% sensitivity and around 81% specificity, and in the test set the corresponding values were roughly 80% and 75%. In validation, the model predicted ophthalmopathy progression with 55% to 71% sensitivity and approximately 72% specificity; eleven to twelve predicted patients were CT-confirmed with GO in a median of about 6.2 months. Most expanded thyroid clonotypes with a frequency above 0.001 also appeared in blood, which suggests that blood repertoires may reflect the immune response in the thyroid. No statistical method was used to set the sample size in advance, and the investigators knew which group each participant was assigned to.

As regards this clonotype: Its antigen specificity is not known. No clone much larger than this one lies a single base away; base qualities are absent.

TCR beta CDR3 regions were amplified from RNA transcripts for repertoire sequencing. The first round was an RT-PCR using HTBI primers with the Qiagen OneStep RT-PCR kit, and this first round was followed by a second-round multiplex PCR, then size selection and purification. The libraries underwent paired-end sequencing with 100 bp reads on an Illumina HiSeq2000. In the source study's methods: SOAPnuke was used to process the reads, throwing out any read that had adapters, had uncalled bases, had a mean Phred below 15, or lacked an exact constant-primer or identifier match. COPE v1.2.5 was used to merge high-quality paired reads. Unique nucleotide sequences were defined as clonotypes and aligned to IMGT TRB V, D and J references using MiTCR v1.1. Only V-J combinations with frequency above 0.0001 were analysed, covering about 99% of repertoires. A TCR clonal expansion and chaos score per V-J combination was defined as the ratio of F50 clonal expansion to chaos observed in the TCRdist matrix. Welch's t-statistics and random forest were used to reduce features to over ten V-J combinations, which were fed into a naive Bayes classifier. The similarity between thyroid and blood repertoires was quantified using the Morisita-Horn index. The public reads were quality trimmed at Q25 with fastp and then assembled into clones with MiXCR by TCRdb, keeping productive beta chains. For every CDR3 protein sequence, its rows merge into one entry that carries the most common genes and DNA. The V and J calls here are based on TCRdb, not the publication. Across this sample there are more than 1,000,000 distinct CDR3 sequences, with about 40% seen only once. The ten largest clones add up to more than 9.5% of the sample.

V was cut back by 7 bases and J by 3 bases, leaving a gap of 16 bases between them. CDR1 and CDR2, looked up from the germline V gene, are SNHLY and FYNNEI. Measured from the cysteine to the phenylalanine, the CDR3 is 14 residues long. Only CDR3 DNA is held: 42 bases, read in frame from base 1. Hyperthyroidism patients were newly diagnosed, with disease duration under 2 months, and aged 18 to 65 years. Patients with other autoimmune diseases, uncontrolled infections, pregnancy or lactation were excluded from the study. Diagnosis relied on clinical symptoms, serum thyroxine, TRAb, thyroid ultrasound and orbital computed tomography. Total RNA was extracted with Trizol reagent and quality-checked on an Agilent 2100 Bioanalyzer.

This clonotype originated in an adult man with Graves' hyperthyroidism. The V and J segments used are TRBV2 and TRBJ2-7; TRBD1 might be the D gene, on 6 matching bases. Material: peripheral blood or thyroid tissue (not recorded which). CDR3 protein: CASIPEGGDYEQYF. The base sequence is TGTGCCAGCATACCTGAAGGGGGAGACTACGAGCAGTACTTC.